This TCR beta chain was documented in a study of technical replicates of blood from several donors. The junction had 2 bases not matched to a gene; V was cut back by 2 bases and J by 2 bases. CDR1 LGHNA and CDR2 YNFKEQ come from the germline V gene. The length of the CDR3 is 15 residues. Repertoires were generated with immunoSEQ multiplex PCR, while TCRdb's copy carries only in-frame clones and drops some. The sample lists about 74,000 clones, approximately 95% occurring once. The rearrangement links TRBV4-2 to TRBJ1-3, with TRBD1 matching over 8 bases. This clonotype was obtained from a human donor in good health. The sequencing sample was made of T cells isolated from PBMCs. As DNA, the CDR3 is TGTGCCAGCAGCCAACCACAGGGGGCTGGAAACACCATATATTTT. It translates to CASSQPQGAGNTIYF.